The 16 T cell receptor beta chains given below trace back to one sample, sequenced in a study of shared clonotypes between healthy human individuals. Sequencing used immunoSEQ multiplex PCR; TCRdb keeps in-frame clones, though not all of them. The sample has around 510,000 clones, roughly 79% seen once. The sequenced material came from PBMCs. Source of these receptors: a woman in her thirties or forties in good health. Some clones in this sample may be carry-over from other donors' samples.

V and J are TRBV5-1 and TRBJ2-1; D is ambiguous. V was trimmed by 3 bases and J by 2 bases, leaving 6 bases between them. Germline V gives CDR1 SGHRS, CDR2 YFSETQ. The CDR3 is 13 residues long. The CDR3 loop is CASSSPAYNEQFF. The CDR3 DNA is TGCGCCAGCAGCTCACCGGCCTACAATGAGCAGTTCTTC.

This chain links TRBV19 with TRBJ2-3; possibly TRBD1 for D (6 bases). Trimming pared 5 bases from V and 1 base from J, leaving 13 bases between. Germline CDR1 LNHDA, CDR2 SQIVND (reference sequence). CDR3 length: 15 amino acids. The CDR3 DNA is TGTGCCAGTAGTGGACTGACAGGAGGCACAGATACGCAGTATTTT. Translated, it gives CASSGLTGGTDTQYF.

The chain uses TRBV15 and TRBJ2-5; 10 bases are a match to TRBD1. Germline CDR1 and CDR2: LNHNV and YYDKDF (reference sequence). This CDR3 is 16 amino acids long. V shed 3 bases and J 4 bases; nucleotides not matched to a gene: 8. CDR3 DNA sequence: TGTGCCACCAGCAGGCGTCCCGGGACAGGGGTAGAGACCCAGTACTTC. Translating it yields CATSRRPGTGVETQYF.

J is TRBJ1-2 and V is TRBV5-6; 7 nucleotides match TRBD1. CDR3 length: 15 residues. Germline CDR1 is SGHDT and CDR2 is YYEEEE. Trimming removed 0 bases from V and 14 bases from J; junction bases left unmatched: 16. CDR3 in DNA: TGTGCCAGCAGCTTGGCCGTCAGGGGGAGTCGGGTATGGACCTTC. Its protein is CASSLAVRGSRVWTF.

CDR3: CSSEGVEGYTF. The CDR3 region has the DNA TGCAGCTCCGAGGGGGTGGAAGGCTACACCTTC. The genes are TRBV29-1 and TRBJ1-2; D possibly corresponds to TRBD1 (6 bases). This CDR3 comprises 11 residues. Trimming removed 8 bases from V and 8 bases from J, with 15 bases in between. Germline V gives CDR1 SQVTM, CDR2 ANQGSEA.

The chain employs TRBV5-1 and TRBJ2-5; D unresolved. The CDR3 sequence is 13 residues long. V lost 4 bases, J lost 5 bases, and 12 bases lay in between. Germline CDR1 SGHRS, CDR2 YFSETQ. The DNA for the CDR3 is TGCGCCAGCAGCGAGGACCTCCGGGAGACCCAGTACTTC. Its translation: CASSEDLRETQYF.

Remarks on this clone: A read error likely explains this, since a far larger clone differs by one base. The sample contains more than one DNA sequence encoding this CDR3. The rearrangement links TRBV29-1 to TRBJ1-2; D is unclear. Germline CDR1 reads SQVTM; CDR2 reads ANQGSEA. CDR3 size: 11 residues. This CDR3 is CSESSNYGYTF. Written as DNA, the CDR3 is TGCAGCGAGTCCTCAAACTATGGCTACACTTTC.

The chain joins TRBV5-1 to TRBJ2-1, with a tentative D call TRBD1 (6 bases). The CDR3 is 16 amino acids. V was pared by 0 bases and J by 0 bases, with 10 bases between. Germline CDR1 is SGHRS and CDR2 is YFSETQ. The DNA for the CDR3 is TGCGCCAGCAGCTTGGACGGGACATCCTCCTACAATGAGCAGTTCTTC. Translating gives CASSLDGTSSYNEQFF.

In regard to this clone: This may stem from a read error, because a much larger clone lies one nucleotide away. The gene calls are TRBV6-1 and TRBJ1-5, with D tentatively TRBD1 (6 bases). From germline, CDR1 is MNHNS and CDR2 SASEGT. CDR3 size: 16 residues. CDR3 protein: CVSSERTVAFNQPQHF. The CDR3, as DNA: TGTGTCAGCAGTGAGAGGACAGTTGCATTTAATCAGCCCCAGCATTTT.

DNA of the CDR3: TGTGCCAGCAGCTTATCTATTGGCAGGGGAGCCACTGAAGCTTTCTTT. It translates to CASSLSIGRGATEAFF. This chain uses TRBV5-6 with TRBJ1-1; D may be TRBD1 (6 bases). Between the trimmed V and J ends, which lost 2 bases and 4 bases, there was a span of 18 bases. The CDR3 length is 16 residues. CDR1 SGHDT and CDR2 YYEEEE come from the germline V gene.

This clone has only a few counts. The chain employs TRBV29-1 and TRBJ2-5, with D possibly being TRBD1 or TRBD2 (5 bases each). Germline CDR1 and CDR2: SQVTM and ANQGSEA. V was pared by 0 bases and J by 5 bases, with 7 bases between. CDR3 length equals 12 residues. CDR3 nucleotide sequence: TGCAGCGTTGAAGAATGGGGGGAGACCCAGTACTTC. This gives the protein CSVEEWGETQYF.

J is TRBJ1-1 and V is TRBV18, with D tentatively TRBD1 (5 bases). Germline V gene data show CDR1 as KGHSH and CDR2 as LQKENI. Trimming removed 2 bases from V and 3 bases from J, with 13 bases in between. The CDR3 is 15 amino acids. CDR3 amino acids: CASSPENRGYTEAFF. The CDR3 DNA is TGTGCCAGCTCACCAGAGAATCGGGGCTACACTGAAGCTTTCTTT.

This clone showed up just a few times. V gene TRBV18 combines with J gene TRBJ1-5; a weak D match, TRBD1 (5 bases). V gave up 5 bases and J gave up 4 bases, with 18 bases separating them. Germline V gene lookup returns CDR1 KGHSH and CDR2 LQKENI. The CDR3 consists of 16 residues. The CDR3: CASSSPNDRSNQPQHF. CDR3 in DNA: TGTGCCAGCTCATCCCCCAATGACAGAAGTAATCAGCCCCAGCATTTT.

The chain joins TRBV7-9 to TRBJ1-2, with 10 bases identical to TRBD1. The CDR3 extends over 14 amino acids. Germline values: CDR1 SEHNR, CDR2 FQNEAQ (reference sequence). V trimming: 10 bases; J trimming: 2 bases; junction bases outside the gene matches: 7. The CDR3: CAKEAGQGNYGYTF. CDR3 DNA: TGTGCCAAGGAAGCGGGACAGGGGAACTATGGCTACACCTTC.

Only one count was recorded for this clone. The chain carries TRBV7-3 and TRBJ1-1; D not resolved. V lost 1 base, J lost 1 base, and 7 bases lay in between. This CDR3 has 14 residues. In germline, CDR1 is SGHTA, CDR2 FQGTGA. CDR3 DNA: TGTGCCAGCAGCTTAAGTGGAACGAACACTGAAGCTTTCTTT. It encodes CASSLSGTNTEAFF.

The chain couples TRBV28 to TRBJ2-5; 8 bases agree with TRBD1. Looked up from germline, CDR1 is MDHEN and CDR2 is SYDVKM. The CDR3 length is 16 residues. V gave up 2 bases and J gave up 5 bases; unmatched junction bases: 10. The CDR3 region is CASSLRGWTGFETQYF. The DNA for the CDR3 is TGTGCCAGCAGTTTAAGGGGATGGACAGGGTTCGAGACCCAGTACTTC.